The entry below gives a single T cell receptor beta chain sequence along with its context. Its antigen is undetermined. This sample stems from a study of T cell responses to AZD1222 COVID-19 vaccine. Points from the study as a whole: Dominant at 160-218 and 743-854, vaccine-associated CD4 TCRs also spanned spike. Mostly white British, mostly female donors; authors suggested clonal diversity may be underestimated.

Measured with immunoSEQ multiplex PCR; TCRdb has only the in-frame clones, and not every one. The table has 200,000 or so clones, about 90% seen once. CDR1 is SGHNT and CDR2 is YYREEE in the germline V gene (reference sequence). CDR3 size: 12 residues. V shed 2 bases and J 5 bases; nucleotides not matched to a gene: 1. Sequencing was performed on peripheral blood, taken on day 0 of MenACWY control vaccination. The TCR sequence derives from an adult in good health. This sequence joins TRBV5-4 and TRBJ2-7; the match to TRBD2 covers 7 bases. CDR3 DNA: TGTGCCAGCAGCTTAGGGAGGGACGAGCAGTACTTC. Its protein product is CASSLGRDEQYF.